This T cell receptor (beta chain) was captured in a study of T cell repertoires in cytomegalovirus infection. The CDR3 runs to 16 residues. Germline values: CDR1 MDHEN, CDR2 SYDVKM. The V and J ends lost 4 bases and 7 bases, in that order; junction bases with no gene match: 8. TCRdb called the reads again in MiXCR, with one record for every CDR3 protein. Here the sample spans about 260,000 distinct CDR3 sequences, roughly an eighth being singletons. The V call is TRBV28, the J call TRBJ1-6; 9 nucleotides match TRBD1. The specimen sequenced was PBMCs. The sequence was collected from a human donor in good health (CMV status not recorded). Some clones in this sample may be carry-over from other donors' samples. In DNA, the CDR3 is TGTGCCAGCAGTTCCCCCGCCGGGACAGGGAATTCACCCCTCCACTTT. Translated, it gives CASSSPAGTGNSPLHF. The variable domain in full, completed from reference TRBV28 and TRBJ1-6, reads DVKVTQSSRYLVKRTGEKVFLECVQDMDHENMFWYRQDPGLGLRLIYFSYDVKMKEKGDIPEGYSVSREKKERFSLILESASTNQTSMYLCASSSPAGTGNSPLHFGNGTRLTVT.